These 21 T cell receptor beta chains originate from one sample sequenced in a study of blood T cells in healthy people across ages. For the second PCR, which ran for roughly 6 to 12 cycles, a sample-barcoded 5' primer and a J-beta primer mix were used. Each CDR3 protein gets one entry after TCRdb re-called the 5' RACE reads with MiXCR. The top ten clones hold around a quarter of a sample with around 800,000 distinct CDR3 sequences, about 62% of them seen once. Sequenced sample: blood. The receptors derive from a man aged 25-40 years in good health.

This clonotype was seen just once. The chain carries TRBV20-1 and TRBJ2-1, with D tentatively TRBD2 (6 bases). V lost 3 bases and J lost 3, with 24 bases in between. The CDR3 extends over 18 amino acids. Germline values: CDR1 DFQATT, CDR2 SNEGSKA (reference sequence). The CDR3 sequence: CSASPPPFLAGYYNEQFF. CDR3 DNA sequence: TGCAGTGCTAGTCCCCCACCCTTTTTGGCGGGGTACTACAATGAGCAGTTCTTC.

The CDR3 DNA reads as TGTGCCAGCAGGGCTACAGGTCAAGAGACCCAGTACTTC. Its protein is CASRATGQETQYF. The gene calls are TRBV12-3 or TRBV12-4 and TRBJ2-5; TRBD1 is a possible D gene (5 bases). CDR3 length: 13 residues. V was cut by 6 bases and J by 2 bases, with 10 bases left in between.

This clonotype is a singleton in its sample. The rearrangement joins TRBV27 to TRBJ2-7, with D possibly TRBD2 on 5 matching bases. The V gene lost 6 bases and the J gene lost 0 bases, with 9 bases spanning the gap. CDR1 is MNHEY, CDR2 SMNVEV, per germline (reference sequence). The CDR3 is 13 residues long. The CDR3 DNA follows: TGTGCCAGCAGGGGCGGGTACTCCTACGAGCAGTACTTC. Translated, it gives CASRGGYSYEQYF.

The V gene is TRBV20-1, the J gene TRBJ1-2; D is undetermined. V was cut by 6 bases and J by 2 bases, with 13 bases left in between. The CDR3 has 13 residues. Germline V gene data show CDR1 as DFQATT and CDR2 as SNEGSKA (reference sequence). The CDR3 spells CSASQDANYGYTF. CDR3 nucleotide sequence: TGCAGTGCCAGCCAGGACGCCAACTATGGCTACACCTTC.

V is TRBV6-2 or TRBV6-3 and J is TRBJ2-1; TRBD1 aligns across 8 bases. Unmatched junction bases numbered 14, after V lost 6 bases and J lost 7 bases. Germline CDR1 MNHEY, CDR2 SVGEGT. The length of the CDR3 is 16 residues. The CDR3 spells CASRPSGTGAGNEQFF. The CDR3 region has the DNA TGTGCCAGCAGACCTTCCGGGACAGGCGCTGGGAATGAGCAGTTCTTC.

This clonotype was found a few times. The chain recombines TRBV7-9 with TRBJ2-1; TRBD2 matches 13 bases. CDR1 and CDR2 from the germline V gene are SEHNR and FQNEAQ (reference sequence). Trimming at V came to 2 bases and at J to 3 bases, leaving 10 bases not matched to a gene. The CDR3 is 19 residues long. CDR3 DNA sequence: TGTGCCAGCAGCTTATTGGTCGGACTAGCGGGGGAGCTCTACAATGAGCAGTTCTTC. This gives the protein CASSLLVGLAGELYNEQFF.

The CDR3 nucleotides read TGCGCCAGCAGCCAAGATCTAGCCGACTACAATGAGCAGTTCTTC. Protein: CASSQDLADYNEQFF. The chain uses TRBV4-3 and TRBJ2-1, with D perhaps matching TRBD2 (5 bases). Germline values: CDR1 LGHNA, CDR2 YSLEER. The V end was cut by 0 bases, the J end by 3 bases, with 9 bases between. This CDR3 has 15 amino acids.

This clonotype has more than one count but fewer than ten. V usage is TRBV7-9 and J usage is TRBJ1-2; 7 bases align to TRBD1. With 5 bases clipped from V and 6 bases from J, the junction kept 15 bases outside the gene matches. CDR3 length equals 16 residues. The germline V gene has CDR1 SEHNR and CDR2 FQNEAQ (reference sequence). As DNA, the CDR3 is TGTGCCAGCAGCCCGGGGGACAGAACTAAGGAGCATGGCTACACCTTC. Translating gives CASSPGDRTKEHGYTF.

CDR3 DNA: TGCGCCAGCAGCTTGGAAAGCGAGTACCAAGAGACCCAGTACTTC. Its protein is CASSLESEYQETQYF. The genes are TRBV5-1 and TRBJ2-5; D unresolved. In germline, CDR1 is SGHRS, CDR2 YFSETQ. Trimming cost V 0 bases and J 0 bases, with 9 bases left between them. The CDR3 loop spans 15 amino acids.

The chain couples TRBV7-3 to TRBJ2-3; 9 bases are shared with TRBD2. Per germline, CDR1 SGHTA and CDR2 FQGTGA. The CDR3 has 15 residues. The V gene end was trimmed by 5 bases and the J gene end by 8 bases; junction bases not matched to a gene: 11. CDR3 DNA: TGTGCCAGCAGCCCCACTGGCGGGGGGGCCCCTACGCAGTATTTT. The encoded protein is CASSPTGGGAPTQYF.

The chain links TRBV6-4 to TRBJ1-2, with D perhaps TRBD1 (6 bases). The CDR3 sequence is 14 residues long. Germline loops: CDR1 MRHNA, CDR2 SNTAGT. V shed 2 bases and J shed 4 bases, with 11 bases lying between them. The CDR3 nucleotides read TGTGCCAGCAGTGACAAGCAGGGGATCTATGGCTACACCTTC. It yields the protein CASSDKQGIYGYTF.

The gene calls are TRBV3-1 and TRBJ1-2, with D perhaps TRBD1 (5 bases). Trimming removed 0 bases at V and 5 bases at J, with 16 bases between. Germline V gene sequence: CDR1 LGHDT, CDR2 YNNKEL (reference sequence). This CDR3 region has 16 residues. The CDR3: CASSQDRAGSEYGYTF. Written as DNA, the CDR3 is TGTGCCAGCAGCCAAGATCGGGCAGGGAGTGAGTATGGCTACACCTTC. Full variable domain (outside the CDR3, taken from reference TRBV3-1 and TRBJ1-2): DTAVSQTPKYLVTQMGNDKSIKCEQNLGHDTMYWYKQDSKKFLKIMFSYNNKELIINETVPNRFSPKSPDKAHLNLHINSLELGDSAVYFCASSQDRAGSEYGYTFGSGTRLTVV.

This clonotype has just a few counts. The chain is built from TRBV20-1 and TRBJ1-2; TRBD1 matches at 8 bases. The CDR3 spans 13 residues. The V gene end was trimmed by 3 bases and the J gene end by 7 bases; junction bases not matched to a gene: 7. Germline assignment: CDR1 DFQATT and CDR2 SNEGSKA (reference sequence). The DNA for the CDR3 is TGCAGTGCTAGGGCCCCACAGGGGGGTGGCTACACCTTC. Encoded protein: CSARAPQGGGYTF.

V usage is TRBV28 and J usage is TRBJ2-3; 14 bases are shared with TRBD2. Germline values: CDR1 MDHEN, CDR2 SYDVKM. With 6 bases clipped from V and 0 bases from J, the junction kept 11 bases outside the gene matches. This CDR3 spans 19 amino acids. The CDR3 reads CASRLNRGTSGGSTDTQYF. The CDR3 DNA reads as TGTGCCAGCAGACTCAACAGGGGGACTAGCGGGGGCAGCACAGATACGCAGTATTTT.

The rearrangement links TRBV7-2 to TRBJ1-1; 8 nucleotides agree with TRBD1. This CDR3 contains 14 residues. In germline, CDR1 is SGHTA, CDR2 FQGNSA. The V and J ends lost 3 bases and 6 bases, in that order; junction bases with no gene match: 6. CDR3 in DNA: TGTGCCAGCAGCTTCGGACAGGGTTTGGCTGAAGCTTTCTTT. Translation: CASSFGQGLAEAFF.

This sequence joins TRBV11-1 and TRBJ2-3, with D unresolved. CDR3 length: 14 residues. Per the germline V gene, CDR1 is SGHAT and CDR2 is FQDESV (reference sequence). With 7 bases removed from V and 5 bases from J, the gap between germline ends came to 16 bases. The CDR3 DNA is TGTGCCAGCAACTACACGGGTCCTCGAGATACGCAGTATTTT. As protein: CASNYTGPRDTQYF. The variable domain in full, with the rest retrieved from reference TRBV11-1 and TRBJ2-3, is EAEVAQSPRYKITEKSQAVAFWCDPISGHATLYWYRQILGQGPELLVQFQDESVVDDSQLPKDRFSAERLKGVDSTLKIQPAELGDSAMYLCASNYTGPRDTQYFGPGTRLTVL.

The V and J genes are TRBV11-2 and TRBJ2-6, with 9 nucleotides matching TRBD1. With 5 bases clipped from V and 2 bases from J, the junction kept 7 bases outside the gene matches. The germline V gene encodes CDR1 SGHAT and CDR2 FQNNGV. The CDR3 is 17 residues long. The DNA for the CDR3 is TGTGCCAGCAGCCCCCGGACAGGGGCTACTGGGGCCAACGTCCTGACTTTC. Translated: CASSPRTGATGANVLTF. The variable domain in full, with the rest retrieved from reference TRBV11-2 and TRBJ2-6, is EAGVAQSPRYKIIEKRQSVAFWCNPISGHATLYWYQQILGQGPKLLIQFQNNGVVDDSQLPKDRFSAERLKGVDSTLKIQPAKLEDSAVYLCASSPRTGATGANVLTFGAGSRLTVL.

The V call is TRBV9, the J call TRBJ2-7; tentatively, D is TRBD1 or TRBD2 (5 bases each). With the DNA end fitting TRBJ2-5 better, the J assignment may be wrong. The germline CDR1 and CDR2 sequences are SGDLS and YYNGEE. The CDR3 length is 18 residues. DNA of the CDR3: TGTGCCAGCAGCCCAGATTTGTCCGGGGCGGATCCTGGGGAGACCCAGTACTTC. Its translation is CASSPDLSGADPGETQYF.

The rearrangement links TRBV7-3 to TRBJ2-4; 14 positions match TRBD2. With 2 bases clipped from V and 7 bases from J, the junction kept 10 bases outside the gene matches. CDR1 and CDR2 from the germline V gene are SGHTA and FQGTGA. The length of the CDR3 is 18 residues. In DNA form, the CDR3 reads TGTGCCAGCAGCTTACTCCCGACTAGCGGGGGGGCCGTCAACATTCAGTACTTC. Its translation: CASSLLPTSGGAVNIQYF.

The chain couples TRBV25-1 to TRBJ2-1; TRBD1 aligns across 11 bases. The CDR3 is 16 residues long. The V gene's germline CDR1 is MGHDK and CDR2 SYGVNS. Trimming took 4 bases from V and 8 from J; bases not matched to a gene: 10. The CDR3, as DNA: TGTGCCAGCAGTGTCCGGGACAGGGGGTTCCGGGATGAGCAGTTCTTC. Translating it yields CASSVRDRGFRDEQFF.

The chain employs TRBV3-1 and TRBJ1-2; no clear D gene. Per the germline V gene, CDR1 is LGHDT and CDR2 is YNNKEL (reference sequence). CDR3 length: 12 residues. The V end lost 1 base, the J end lost 6 bases, and 6 bases lay between the germline ends. CDR3 in DNA: TGTGCCAGCAGCCAAGGGCAGGATGGCTACACCTTC. Encoded protein: CASSQGQDGYTF.